This TCR beta chain was captured by sequencing in a study of cytomegalovirus exposure and HLA in healthy donors. Turning to the study itself: Later, an analysis reported that the approximately 120 validation repertoires had used the same platform as the approximately 600 first-cohort repertoires.

A remark on this clone: Its antigen remains unidentified.

TCRdb keeps only in-frame clones here, not all; method: immunoSEQ multiplex PCR. The table records 65,000 to 75,000 clones, over 95% of them present only once. Germline assignment: CDR1 SEHNR and CDR2 FQNEAQ (reference sequence). The V end was cut by 5 bases, the J end by 0 bases, with 15 bases between. CDR3 length: 16 residues. Whole-study findings and limits: Generally TCR sequences proved uncommon, though certain public TCRs appeared in numerous donors. Among TCR beta chains, those listed as cytomegalovirus-associated numbered more than 150.

The material sequenced was PBMCs. This sequence joins TRBV7-9 and TRBJ2-3, with no clear D. The clonotype was recovered from a woman between 18 and 29 years old in good health and CMV-seropositive. The CDR3 DNA is TGTGCCAGCAGCCTCCCACCGTTCACTAGCACAGATACGCAGTATTTT. This codes for CASSLPPFTSTDTQYF.